Each of the 5 T cell receptor beta chains below was sequenced from the same sample in a study of T cells after yellow fever vaccination. TCRdb itself ran the 5' RACE reads through MiXCR, one entry per CDR3 protein. The sample lists 300,000 or so distinct CDR3 sequences, approximately 7% seen once, with roughly 19% in the top ten. This specimen was PBMCs, taken roughly 47 days after the first yellow fever vaccination. The receptor source for this set is a man between 18 and 35 years old who received the YFV17D yellow fever vaccine.

This clonotype showed up just a few times. The genes are TRBV5-6 and TRBJ1-5; D not certain. CDR1 SGHDT and CDR2 YYEEEE come from the germline V gene. This CDR3 spans 14 amino acids. Trimming removed 2 bases from V and 3 bases from J, with 9 bases in between. The CDR3 sequence: CASSFSTNNQPQHF. CDR3 in DNA: TGTGCCAGCAGCTTTAGTACAAACAATCAGCCCCAGCATTTT.

This clonotype was picked up a small number of times. This chain links TRBV5-1 with TRBJ1-6, with 8 positions matching TRBD1. The length of the CDR3 is 15 residues. V gave up 3 bases and J gave up 5 bases; unmatched junction bases: 4. Germline V CDR1 and CDR2: SGHRS, YFSETQ. CDR3 in DNA: TGCGCCAGCAGCTGGGAGACAGGGGATAATTCACCCCTCCACTTT. This gives the protein CASSWETGDNSPLHF.

This clonotype was observed a handful of times. This chain uses TRBV20-1 with TRBJ1-2; maybe TRBD1 (5 bases). V was trimmed by 5 bases and J by 0 bases, leaving 7 bases between them. Germline values: CDR1 DFQATT, CDR2 SNEGSKA (reference sequence). The CDR3 consists of 12 residues. The CDR3 bases are TGCAGTGCTTTGACAGCTAACTATGGCTACACCTTC. Translating gives CSALTANYGYTF.

V usage is TRBV5-1 and J usage is TRBJ2-2; the D gene is possibly TRBD2 (6 bases). The CDR3 extends over 15 amino acids. V lost 6 bases, J lost 2 bases, and 14 bases lay in between. Germline V CDR1 and CDR2: SGHRS, YFSETQ. CDR3 loop: CASTPAAGNTGELFF. CDR3 bases: TGCGCCAGCACCCCAGCCGCGGGAAACACCGGGGAGCTGTTTTTT.

The V call is TRBV4-2, the J call TRBJ2-3; 9 positions agree with TRBD2. Germline V gene data show CDR1 as LGHNA and CDR2 as YNFKEQ. With 2 bases clipped from V and 4 bases from J, the junction kept 4 bases outside the gene matches. There are 15 residues in the CDR3. CDR3 region: CASSQRKRGADTQYF. Written as DNA, the CDR3 is TGTGCCAGCAGCCAACGGAAGCGGGGGGCAGATACGCAGTATTTT.